Each of the 11 T cell receptor beta chains below was sequenced from the same sample in a study of blood T cell repertoires in COVID-19. TCRdb's copy holds only in-frame clones and misses some; the assay was immunoSEQ multiplex PCR. This table holds roughly 68,000 clones, approximately 73% found once. What was sequenced was peripheral blood. The receptors derive from a man aged 55 to 70 with COVID-19, enrolled during active disease.

The chain recombines TRBV11-2 with TRBJ1-1; no firm D call. Germline CDR1 SGHAT, CDR2 FQNNGV. V lost 1 base and J lost 0, with 15 bases in between. The CDR3 contains 17 residues. The CDR3 loop is CASSLVHPLAVNTEAFF. The CDR3 DNA reads as TGTGCCAGCAGCTTAGTACACCCGCTAGCTGTGAACACTGAAGCTTTCTTT.

The gene calls are TRBV30 and TRBJ1-5, with D tentatively TRBD1 (6 bases). The CDR3 is made up of 17 amino acids. CDR1 GTSNPN and CDR2 SVGIG come from the germline V gene (reference sequence). V shed 2 bases and J shed 3 bases, with 20 bases lying between them. The CDR3 loop is CAWSLESPDSYNQPQHF. DNA for the CDR3: TGTGCCTGGAGTCTAGAATCACCGGACAGCTACAATCAGCCCCAGCATTTT.

This clone was picked up a small number of times. This sequence joins TRBV19 and TRBJ1-5; D is unresolved. This CDR3 comprises 16 residues. CDR1 and CDR2 (germline): LNHDA, SQIVND (reference sequence). V lost 5 bases to trimming and J lost 2 bases, with 16 bases between them. DNA of the CDR3: TGTGCCAGTAGTCCTTCAGGACCGAGGGGCAATCAGCCCCAGCATTTT. Residues: CASSPSGPRGNQPQHF.

V gene TRBV6-6 combines with J gene TRBJ1-5, with D possibly matching TRBD1 (6 bases). The CDR3 loop spans 13 amino acids. Germline values: CDR1 MNHNY, CDR2 SVGAGI (reference sequence). Trimming took 2 bases from V and 8 from J, leaving 10 bases between them. CDR3 protein: CASSYGGPEPQHF. The CDR3 nucleotides are TGTGCCAGCAGTTACGGGGGCCCGGAGCCCCAGCATTTT.

The table lists this clone with a count of one. The rearrangement links TRBV5-1 to TRBJ2-2, with 7 bases aligning to TRBD2. Trimming removed 0 bases from V and 1 base from J; junction bases left unmatched: 6. This CDR3 is built from 17 residues. From germline, CDR1 is SGHRS and CDR2 YFSETQ. The CDR3 DNA sequence: TGCGCCAGCAGCTTGGCCGTTCGCGGGAGGAACACCGGGGAGCTGTTTTTT. This gives the protein CASSLAVRGRNTGELFF.

V and J are TRBV5-1 and TRBJ2-7, with a possible D match to TRBD2 (6 bases). Germline V gives CDR1 SGHRS, CDR2 YFSETQ. The CDR3 has 15 amino acids. Trimming cost V 4 bases and J 2 bases, with 16 bases left between them. CDR3 nucleotide sequence: TGCGCCAGCAGCCCCCGAGGAGGGGATACCTACGAGCAGTACTTC. This translates into CASSPRGGDTYEQYF.

In this sample, this clone turned up a few times. This chain joins TRBV10-2 and TRBJ2-7; D not certain. CDR1 and CDR2 from the germline V gene are WSHSY and SAAADI. The CDR3 totals 12 residues. V was pared by 6 bases and J by 3 bases, with 9 bases between. The CDR3 DNA reads TGCGCCAGCAGGCAGGCCCACTACGAGCAGTACTTC. Its protein is CASRQAHYEQYF.

This clone came up many times. This sequence joins TRBV5-1 and TRBJ2-2; D may be TRBD2 (5 bases). CDR1 SGHRS and CDR2 YFSETQ come from the germline V gene. The CDR3 spans 14 residues. Trimming pared 0 bases from V and 7 bases from J, leaving 10 bases between. The CDR3 is CASSLAHGGGELFF. The CDR3 nucleotides are TGCGCCAGCAGCTTGGCCCACGGAGGCGGGGAGCTGTTTTTT.

This chain connects TRBV11-2 to TRBJ2-1; D is unclear. With 3 bases removed from V and 5 bases from J, the gap between germline ends came to 5 bases. The length of the CDR3 is 12 residues. Germline-derived CDR1 and CDR2 are SGHAT and FQNNGV. The CDR3: CASSFLDNEQFF. CDR3 sequence (DNA): TGTGCCAGCAGCTTTCTTGACAATGAGCAGTTCTTC.

This clone has a single count. The genes are TRBV29-1 and TRBJ2-7; 7 bases map to TRBD1. V lost 3 bases and J lost 2; bases outside the gene matches: 4. CDR3 length equals 13 residues. Germline V gene lookup returns CDR1 SQVTM and CDR2 ANQGSEA. The CDR3 DNA sequence: TGCAGCGTTGATAGACAGGGTACCTACGAGCAGTACTTC. It codes for CSVDRQGTYEQYF.

This sequence joins TRBV6-5 and TRBJ2-7, with 8 positions matching TRBD1. Unmatched junction bases numbered 5, after V lost 6 bases and J lost 7 bases. There are 12 residues in the CDR3. Per the germline V gene, CDR1 is MNHEY and CDR2 is SVGAGI. DNA of the CDR3: TGTGCCAGCAGGAGACAGGGGTTGGAGCAGTACTTC. Its protein product is CASRRQGLEQYF.